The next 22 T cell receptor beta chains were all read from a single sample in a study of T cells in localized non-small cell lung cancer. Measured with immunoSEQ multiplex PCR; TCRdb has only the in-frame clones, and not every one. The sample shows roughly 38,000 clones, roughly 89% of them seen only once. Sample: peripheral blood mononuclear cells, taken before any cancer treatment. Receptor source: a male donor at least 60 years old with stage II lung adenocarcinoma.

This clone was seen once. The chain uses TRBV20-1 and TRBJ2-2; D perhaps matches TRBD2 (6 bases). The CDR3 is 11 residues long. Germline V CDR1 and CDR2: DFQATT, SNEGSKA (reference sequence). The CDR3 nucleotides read TGCGCCGGGGGGAACACCGGGGAGCTGTTTTTT. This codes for CAGGNTGELFF.

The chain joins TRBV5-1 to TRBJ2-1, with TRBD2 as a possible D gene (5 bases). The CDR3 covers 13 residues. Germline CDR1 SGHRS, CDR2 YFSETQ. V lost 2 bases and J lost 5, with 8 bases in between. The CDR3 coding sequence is TGCGCCAGCAGCTTTTTAGCGAACAATGAGCAGTTCTTC. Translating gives CASSFLANNEQFF.

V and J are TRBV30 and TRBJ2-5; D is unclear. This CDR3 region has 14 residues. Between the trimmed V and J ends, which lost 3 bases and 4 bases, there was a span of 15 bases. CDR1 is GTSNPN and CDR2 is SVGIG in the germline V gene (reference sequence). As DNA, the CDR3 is TGTGCCTGGAGGCTACCCCCGTCCCGAGAGACCCAGTACTTC. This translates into CAWRLPPSRETQYF.

CDR3 bases: TGCGCCAGCAGCAAGGGACAGGGAATTGGCTACACCTTC. Translation: CASSKGQGIGYTF. V usage is TRBV5-1 and J usage is TRBJ1-2, with 9 bases identical to TRBD1. V shed 4 bases, J shed 7 bases, and the junction held 5 bases outside the gene matches. CDR1 SGHRS and CDR2 YFSETQ come from the germline V gene. The CDR3 runs to 13 residues.

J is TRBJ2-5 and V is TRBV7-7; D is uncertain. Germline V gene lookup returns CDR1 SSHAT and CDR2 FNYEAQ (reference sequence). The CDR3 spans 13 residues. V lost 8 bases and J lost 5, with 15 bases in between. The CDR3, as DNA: TGTGCCAGCTCGACCGTTCCCCAGGAGACCCAGTACTTC. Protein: CASSTVPQETQYF.

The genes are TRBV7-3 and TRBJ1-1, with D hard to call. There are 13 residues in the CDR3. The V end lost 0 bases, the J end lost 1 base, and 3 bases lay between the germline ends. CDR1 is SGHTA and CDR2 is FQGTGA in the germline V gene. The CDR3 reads CASSLTRNTEAFF. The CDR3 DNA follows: TGTGCCAGCAGCTTAACCAGGAACACTGAAGCTTTCTTT.

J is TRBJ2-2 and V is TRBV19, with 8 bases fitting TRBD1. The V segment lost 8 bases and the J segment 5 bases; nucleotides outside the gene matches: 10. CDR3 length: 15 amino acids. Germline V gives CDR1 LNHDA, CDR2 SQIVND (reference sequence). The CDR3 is CASSPGQAITGELFF. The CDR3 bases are TGTGCCAGTTCACCGGGACAGGCGATAACCGGGGAGCTGTTTTTT.

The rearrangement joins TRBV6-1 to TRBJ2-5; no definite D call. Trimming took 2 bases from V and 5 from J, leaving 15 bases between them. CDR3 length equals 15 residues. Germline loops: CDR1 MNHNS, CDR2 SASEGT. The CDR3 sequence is CASSESLILRETQYF. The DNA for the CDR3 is TGTGCCAGCAGTGAAAGTCTGATCCTCCGGGAGACCCAGTACTTC.

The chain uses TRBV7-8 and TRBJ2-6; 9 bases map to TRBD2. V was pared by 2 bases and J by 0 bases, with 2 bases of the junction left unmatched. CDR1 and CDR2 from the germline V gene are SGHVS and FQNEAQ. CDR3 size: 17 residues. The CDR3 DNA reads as TGTGCCAGCAGCTTACTAGCGGGGTTCTCTGGGGCCAACGTCCTGACTTTC. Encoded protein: CASSLLAGFSGANVLTF.

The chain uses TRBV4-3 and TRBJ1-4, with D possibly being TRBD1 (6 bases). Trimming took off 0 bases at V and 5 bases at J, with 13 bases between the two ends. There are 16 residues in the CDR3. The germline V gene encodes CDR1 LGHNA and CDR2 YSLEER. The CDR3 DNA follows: TGCGCCAGCAGCCAAGATTATGCCAGGGGAAATGAAAAACTGTTTTTT. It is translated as CASSQDYARGNEKLFF.

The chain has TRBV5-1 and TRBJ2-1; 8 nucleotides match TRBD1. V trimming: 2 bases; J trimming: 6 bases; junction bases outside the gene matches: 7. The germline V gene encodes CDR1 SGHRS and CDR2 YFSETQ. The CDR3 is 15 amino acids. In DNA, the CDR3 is TGCGCCAGCAGCTTACAGGGGGTGGTCGGCAATGAGCAGTTCTTC. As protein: CASSLQGVVGNEQFF. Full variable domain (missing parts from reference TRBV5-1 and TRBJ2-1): KAGVTQTPRYLIKTRGQQVTLSCSPISGHRSVSWYQQTPGQGLQFLFEYFSETQRNKGNFPGRFSGRQFSNSRSEMNVSTLELGDSALYLCASSLQGVVGNEQFFGPGTRLTVL.

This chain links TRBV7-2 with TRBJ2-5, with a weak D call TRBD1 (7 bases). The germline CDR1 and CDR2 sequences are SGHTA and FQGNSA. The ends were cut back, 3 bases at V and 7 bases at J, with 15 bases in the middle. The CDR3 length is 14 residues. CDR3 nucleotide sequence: TGTGCCAGCAGCTTTGCCAAGCAGGGGGGGACCCAGTACTTC. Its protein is CASSFAKQGGTQYF.

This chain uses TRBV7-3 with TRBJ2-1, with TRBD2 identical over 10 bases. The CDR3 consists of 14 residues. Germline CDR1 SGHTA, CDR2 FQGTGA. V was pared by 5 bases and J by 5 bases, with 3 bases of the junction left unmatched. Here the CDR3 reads CASSIAGGDNEQFF. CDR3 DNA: TGTGCCAGCAGCATAGCGGGAGGTGACAATGAGCAGTTCTTC.

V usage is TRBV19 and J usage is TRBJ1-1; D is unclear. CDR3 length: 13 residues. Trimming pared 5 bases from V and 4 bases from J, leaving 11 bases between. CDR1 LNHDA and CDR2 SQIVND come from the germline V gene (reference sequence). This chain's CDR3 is CASSQGRSTEAFF. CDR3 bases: TGTGCCAGTAGTCAAGGCAGGTCCACTGAAGCTTTCTTT. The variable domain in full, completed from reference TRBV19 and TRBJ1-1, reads DGGITQSPKYLFRKEGQNVTLSCEQNLNHDAMYWYRQDPGQGLRLIYYSQIVNDFQKGDIAEGYSVSREKKESFPLTVTSAQKNPTAFYLCASSQGRSTEAFFGQGTRLTVV.

The CDR3 DNA follows: TGTGCCAGCAGCTTAGCCCATACGCTGGTGCAAGAGACCCAGTACTTC. Amino acid sequence: CASSLAHTLVQETQYF. The V gene is TRBV7-6, the J gene TRBJ2-5; no clear D. The CDR3 spans 16 residues. The V gene's germline CDR1 is SGHVS and CDR2 FNYEAQ. The V and J ends lost 0 bases and 2 bases respectively, with 13 bases between them.

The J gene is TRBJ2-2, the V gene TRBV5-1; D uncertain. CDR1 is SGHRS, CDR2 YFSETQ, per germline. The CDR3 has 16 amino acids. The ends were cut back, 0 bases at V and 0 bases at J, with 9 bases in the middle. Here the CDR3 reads CASSLGAFANTGELFF. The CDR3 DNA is TGCGCCAGCAGCTTGGGTGCGTTCGCGAACACCGGGGAGCTGTTTTTT. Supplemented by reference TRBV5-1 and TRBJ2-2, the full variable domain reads KAGVTQTPRYLIKTRGQQVTLSCSPISGHRSVSWYQQTPGQGLQFLFEYFSETQRNKGNFPGRFSGRQFSNSRSEMNVSTLELGDSALYLCASSLGAFANTGELFFGEGSRLTVL.

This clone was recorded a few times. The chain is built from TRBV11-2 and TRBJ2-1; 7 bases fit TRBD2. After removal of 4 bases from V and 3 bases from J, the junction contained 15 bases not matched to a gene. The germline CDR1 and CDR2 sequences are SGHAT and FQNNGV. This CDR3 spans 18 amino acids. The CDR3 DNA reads TGTGCCAGCAGCTCCCGCGGGGCCATAACGGGAGGCTACAATGAGCAGTTCTTC. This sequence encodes CASSSRGAITGGYNEQFF. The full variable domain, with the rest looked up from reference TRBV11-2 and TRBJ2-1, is EAGVAQSPRYKIIEKRQSVAFWCNPISGHATLYWYQQILGQGPKLLIQFQNNGVVDDSQLPKDRFSAERLKGVDSTLKIQPAKLEDSAVYLCASSSRGAITGGYNEQFFGPGTRLTVL.

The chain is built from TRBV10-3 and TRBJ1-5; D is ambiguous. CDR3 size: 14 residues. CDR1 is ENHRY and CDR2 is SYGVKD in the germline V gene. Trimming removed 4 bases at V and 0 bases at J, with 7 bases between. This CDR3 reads CAISVQYSNQPQHF. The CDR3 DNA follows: TGTGCCATCAGTGTCCAATATAGCAATCAGCCCCAGCATTTT.

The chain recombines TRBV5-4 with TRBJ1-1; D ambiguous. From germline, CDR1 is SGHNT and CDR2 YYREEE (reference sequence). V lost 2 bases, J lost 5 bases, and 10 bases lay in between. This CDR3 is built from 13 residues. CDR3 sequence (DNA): TGTGCCAGCAGCTTCTTAGAGACGACTGAAGCTTTCTTT. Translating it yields CASSFLETTEAFF.

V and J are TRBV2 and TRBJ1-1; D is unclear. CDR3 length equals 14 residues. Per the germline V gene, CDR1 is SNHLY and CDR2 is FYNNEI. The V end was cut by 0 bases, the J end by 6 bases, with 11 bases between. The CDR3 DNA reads TGTGCCAGCAGTGAAGCGCTTGGGGTCCCTGAAGCTTTCTTT. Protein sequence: CASSEALGVPEAFF.

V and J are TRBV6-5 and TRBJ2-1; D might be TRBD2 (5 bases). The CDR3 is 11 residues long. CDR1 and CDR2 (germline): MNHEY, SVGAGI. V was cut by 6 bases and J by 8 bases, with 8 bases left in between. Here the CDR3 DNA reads TGTGCCAGCAGGGGGAGTGATGAGCAGTTCTTC. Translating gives CASRGSDEQFF.

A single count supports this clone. The CDR3 loop reads CASSFSTGRSSGANVLTF. The CDR3 DNA follows: TGTGCCAGCAGTTTCTCGACAGGACGTAGCTCTGGGGCCAACGTCCTGACTTTC. The V and J genes are TRBV28 and TRBJ2-6; a weak D match, TRBD1 (6 bases). Trimming took 3 bases from V and 0 from J, leaving 15 bases between them. CDR3 length equals 18 residues. The germline gives CDR1 MDHEN, CDR2 SYDVKM. Based on the CDR3 plus reference TRBV28 and TRBJ2-6, the full variable domain is DVKVTQSSRYLVKRTGEKVFLECVQDMDHENMFWYRQDPGLGLRLIYFSYDVKMKEKGDIPEGYSVSREKKERFSLILESASTNQTSMYLCASSFSTGRSSGANVLTFGAGSRLTVL.